One sample yielded the 14 T cell receptor beta chains listed below, sequenced in a study of identical twins. TCRdb redid the calling of the 5' RACE reads with MiXCR, one entry per CDR3 protein. The data contain roughly 470,000 distinct CDR3 sequences, around an eighth of them singletons. These data were also reused for a study on yellow fever vaccine responses in identical twins.

The sample taken for sequencing was CD4+ T cells sorted from blood. The receptors stem from a young woman in good health.

This chain connects TRBV5-1 to TRBJ2-5; no reliable D call. Germline V lookup: CDR1 SGHRS, CDR2 YFSETQ. V lost 4 bases, J lost 5 bases, and 9 bases lay in between. The CDR3 consists of 12 residues. CDR3 protein: CASSMAAETQYF. CDR3 bases: TGCGCCAGCAGCATGGCTGCGGAGACCCAGTACTTC.

J is TRBJ1-2 and V is TRBV29-1; 12 bases agree with TRBD1. CDR1 is SQVTM, CDR2 ANQGSEA, per germline. The CDR3 extends over 16 amino acids. Trimming cost V 6 bases and J 0 bases; bases outside gene matches: 8. CDR3 loop: CSVAGTGGQANYGYTF. The CDR3 DNA reads as TGCAGCGTCGCCGGGACAGGGGGCCAAGCTAACTATGGCTACACCTTC.

This clonotype was observed a few times. The chain links TRBV11-2 to TRBJ2-5, with TRBD2 identical over 12 bases. This CDR3 is built from 15 residues. Germline V gene lookup returns CDR1 SGHAT and CDR2 FQNNGV. Trimming at V came to 6 bases and at J to 4 bases, leaving 6 bases not matched to a gene. DNA for the CDR3: TGTGCCAGCAGTGCGACTAGCGGGAGACCAGAGACCCAGTACTTC. Residues: CASSATSGRPETQYF. The full variable domain, in which reference TRBV11-2 and TRBJ2-5 provide the parts outside the CDR3, is EAGVAQSPRYKIIEKRQSVAFWCNPISGHATLYWYQQILGQGPKLLIQFQNNGVVDDSQLPKDRFSAERLKGVDSTLKIQPAKLEDSAVYLCASSATSGRPETQYFGPGTRLLVL.

This clonotype was recorded many times. This rearrangement joins TRBV24-1 to TRBJ2-4; possible D gene TRBD2, 6 bases. Germline CDR1 and CDR2: KGHDR and SFDVKD. Trimming pared 1 base from V and 3 bases from J, leaving 9 bases between. The CDR3 is 15 amino acids. In nucleotides, the CDR3 is TGTGCCACCAGTGATTTTCTGGGGGGCAAAAACATTCAGTACTTC. It codes for CATSDFLGGKNIQYF.

This clonotype was seen ten or more times. The V call is TRBV7-3, the J call TRBJ2-1; D ambiguous. The CDR3 totals 13 residues. V lost 1 base, J lost 7 bases, and 8 bases lay in between. Germline-derived CDR1 and CDR2 are SGHTA and FQGTGA. The CDR3 DNA reads TGTGCCAGCAGCTTAATGACTGGTAATGAGCAGTTCTTC. It codes for CASSLMTGNEQFF.

This clonotype was counted a few times. This rearrangement joins TRBV5-4 to TRBJ1-2, with TRBD1 identical over 10 bases. Unmatched junction bases numbered 5, after V lost 3 bases and J lost 3 bases. The germline V gene has CDR1 SGHNT and CDR2 YYREEE (reference sequence). This CDR3 has 15 residues. DNA of the CDR3: TGTGCCAGCAGCTCCCCCGGGACAGGGGACTATGGCTACACCTTC. Translation: CASSSPGTGDYGYTF. Using reference TRBV5-4 and TRBJ1-2 for the parts outside the CDR3, the full variable domain is ETGVTQSPTHLIKTRGQQVTLRCSSQSGHNTVSWYQQALGQGPQFIFQYYREEENGRGNFPPRFSGLQFPNYSSELNVNALELDDSALYLCASSSPGTGDYGYTFGSGTRLTVV.

The gene calls are TRBV6-1 and TRBJ1-1; the D is unclear. The CDR3 loop spans 13 amino acids. V lost 4 bases and J lost 1, with 7 bases in between. The germline V gene encodes CDR1 MNHNS and CDR2 SASEGT. CDR3 nucleotide sequence: TGTGCCAGCAGTGGGTGGGGGAACACTGAAGCTTTCTTT. Translation gives CASSGWGNTEAFF.

This clonotype was counted between two and nine times. This chain joins TRBV12-3 or TRBV12-4 and TRBJ2-3; 8 bases are shared with TRBD2. V lost 3 bases and J lost 5; bases outside the gene matches: 7. The CDR3 runs to 15 residues. CDR3 nucleotide sequence: TGTGCCAGCAGTTTCGGGCTAGCGGGTAGAGATACGCAGTATTTT. It codes for CASSFGLAGRDTQYF.

This clonotype was seen only a few times. The chain joins TRBV18 to TRBJ2-3, with D possibly matching TRBD1 (5 bases). CDR1 and CDR2 (germline): KGHSH, LQKENI. The CDR3 sequence is 15 residues long. Between the trimmed V and J ends, which lost 2 bases and 8 bases, there was a span of 17 bases. The CDR3 sequence: CASSPNERGLGTQYF. Here the CDR3 DNA reads TGTGCCAGCTCACCAAACGAAAGGGGTTTGGGTACGCAGTATTTT.

The table lists this clonotype with many counts. This chain connects TRBV12-3 or TRBV12-4 to TRBJ2-1; 7 bases are shared with TRBD1. The CDR3 sequence is 15 residues long. The ends lost 7 bases at V and 2 bases at J; junction bases unmatched: 8. The CDR3 sequence is CASTKGQPPYNEQFF. The DNA for the CDR3 is TGTGCCAGCACTAAGGGACAGCCCCCCTACAATGAGCAGTTCTTC.

Only a few counts were recorded for this clonotype. This chain connects TRBV20-1 to TRBJ2-7; D gene uncertain. V lost 2 bases and J 3 bases, leaving 11 bases between the germline ends. The germline gives CDR1 DFQATT, CDR2 SNEGSKA (reference sequence). The CDR3 runs 13 residues. The chain's CDR3 is CSARTTEYYEQYF. CDR3 nucleotides: TGCAGTGCTAGAACAACTGAGTACTACGAGCAGTACTTC.

The chain uses TRBV4-1 and TRBJ2-1, with a tentative D call TRBD2 (5 bases). V dropped 0 bases and J dropped 1 base, with 19 bases sitting between them. Germline CDR1 MGHRA, CDR2 YSYEKL. This CDR3 is built from 19 residues. This CDR3 is CASSQEGARNRLSYNEQFF. In DNA, the CDR3 is TGCGCCAGCAGCCAAGAAGGTGCCAGGAACAGACTATCCTACAATGAGCAGTTCTTC.

In this sample, this clonotype turned up a few times. V is TRBV6-1 and J is TRBJ2-3, with TRBD2 matching 11 bases. Trimming took 7 bases from V and 0 from J; bases not matched to a gene: 3. This CDR3 is 15 amino acids long. Germline V gives CDR1 MNHNS, CDR2 SASEGT. CDR3 nucleotide sequence: TGTGCCAGCAAGACTAGCGGGGCTAGCACAGATACGCAGTATTTT. This encodes CASKTSGASTDTQYF.

This clonotype was observed a handful of times. The CDR3 sequence: CASSPEYRQGPYEQYF. The CDR3 DNA sequence: TGTGCCAGCAGCCCCGAATACAGACAGGGGCCCTACGAGCAGTACTTC. The chain is built from TRBV7-9 and TRBJ2-7; 8 bases fit TRBD1. Germline values: CDR1 SEHNR, CDR2 FQNEAQ (reference sequence). Unmatched junction bases numbered 11, after V lost 5 bases and J lost 2 bases. This CDR3 is built from 16 residues.